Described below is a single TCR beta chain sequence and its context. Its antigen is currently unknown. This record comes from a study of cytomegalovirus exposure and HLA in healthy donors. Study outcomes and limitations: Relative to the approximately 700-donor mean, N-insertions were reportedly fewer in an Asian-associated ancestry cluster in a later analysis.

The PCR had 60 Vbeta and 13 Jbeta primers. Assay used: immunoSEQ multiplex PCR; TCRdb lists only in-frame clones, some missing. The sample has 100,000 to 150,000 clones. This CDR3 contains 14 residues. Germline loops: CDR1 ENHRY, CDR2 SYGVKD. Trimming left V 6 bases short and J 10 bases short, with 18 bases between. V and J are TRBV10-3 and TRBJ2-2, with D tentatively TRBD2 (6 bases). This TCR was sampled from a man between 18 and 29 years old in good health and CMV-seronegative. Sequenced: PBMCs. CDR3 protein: CAIRASDGFLELFF. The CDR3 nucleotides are TGTGCCATCAGGGCTAGCGATGGATTTCTGGAGCTGTTTTTT.